This record concerns one T cell receptor beta chain sequence. Sequencing was performed with immunoSEQ multiplex PCR; in TCRdb, only in-frame clones are kept and a portion is missing. The sample includes around 360,000 clones, more than 75% seen only once; the top ten take approximately 1.9%. The study drew participants aged about 18 to 90 years from 20 to 30 US areas. Germline V gene sequence: CDR1 SGHVS, CDR2 FQNEAQ. The CDR3 runs 14 residues. With 2 bases clipped from V and 3 bases from J, the junction kept 4 bases outside the gene matches. The record originates from a study of blood T cell repertoires in COVID-19. Across the study: PBMCs, B-cell-depleted T cells, or T cells were the source of the cDNA or gDNA that made up the material.

This chain links TRBV7-8 with TRBJ2-7, with 7 bases fitting TRBD1. Sequencing input: PBMCs or T cells enriched from blood (not recorded which). The clonotype was recovered from a man in his forties in a cohort exposed to, infected with or recovered from COVID-19 (not recorded which). This chain's CDR3 is CASSLRDRDYEQYF. In DNA form, the CDR3 reads TGTGCCAGCAGCTTAAGGGACAGAGACTACGAGCAGTACTTC. The full variable domain, completed using reference TRBV7-8 and TRBJ2-7, is GAGVSQSPRYKVAKRGQDVALRCDPISGHVSLFWYQQALGQGPEFLTYFQNEAQLDKSGLPSDRFFAERPEGSVSTLKIQRTQQEDSAVYLCASSLRDRDYEQYFGPGTRLTVT.